This T cell receptor (beta chain) was documented in a study of blood T cell repertoires in COVID-19. The method was immunoSEQ multiplex PCR; TCRdb's version includes in-frame clones alone and lacks a portion of them. The table has nearly 400,000 clones, roughly nine tenths seen once. Unmatched junction bases numbered 13, after V lost 2 bases and J lost 11 bases. Germline V lookup: CDR1 SGHDN, CDR2 FVKESK. The CDR3 totals 15 residues. Sequencing was carried out using PBMCs or T cells enriched from blood (not recorded which). The clonotype comes from a woman in her twenties or thirties who had recovered from COVID-19. This chain joins TRBV14 and TRBJ2-3, with 7 bases identical to TRBD2. CDR3: CASSQRDYSGAEQYF. CDR3 DNA sequence: TGTGCCAGCAGCCAAAGGGACTACTCGGGTGCGGAGCAGTATTTT.